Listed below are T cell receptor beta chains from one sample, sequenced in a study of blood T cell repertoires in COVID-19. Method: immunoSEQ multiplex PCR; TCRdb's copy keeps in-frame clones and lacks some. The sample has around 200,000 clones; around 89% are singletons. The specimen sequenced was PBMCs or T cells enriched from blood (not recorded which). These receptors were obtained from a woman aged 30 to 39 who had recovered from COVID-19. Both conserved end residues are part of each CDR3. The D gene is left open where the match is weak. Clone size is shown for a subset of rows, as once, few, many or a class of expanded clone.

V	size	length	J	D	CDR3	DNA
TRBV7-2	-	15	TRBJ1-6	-	CASVPQAGRNSPLHF	TGTGCCAGCGTCCCACAGGCAGGGCGGAATTCACCCCTCCACTTT
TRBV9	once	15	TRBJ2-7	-	CASSVMGRGPYEQYF	TGTGCCAGCAGCGTTATGGGGAGAGGTCCCTACGAGCAGTACTTC
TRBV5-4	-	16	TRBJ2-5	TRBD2	CASSLGLAGGQETQYF	TGTGCCAGCAGCTTGGGACTAGCGGGGGGCCAAGAGACCCAGTACTTC
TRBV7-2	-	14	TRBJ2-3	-	CASSFNGPADTQYF	TGTGCCAGCAGCTTCAATGGCCCAGCAGATACGCAGTATTTT
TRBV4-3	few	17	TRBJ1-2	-	CASSQGSPGQPGHGYTF	TGCGCCAGCAGCCAAGGGTCTCCGGGACAACCGGGCCATGGCTACACCTTC
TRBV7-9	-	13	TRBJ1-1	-	CASRAGQSTEAFF	TGTGCCAGCCGTGCAGGGCAGAGCACTGAAGCTTTCTTT
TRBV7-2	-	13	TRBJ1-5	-	CASSLALDSKTHF	TGTGCCAGCAGCTTAGCGCTTGACAGCAAAACGCATTTT
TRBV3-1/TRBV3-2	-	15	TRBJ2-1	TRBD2	CASSSGLAGGLEQFF	TGTGCCAGCAGCTCTGGACTAGCGGGGGGGCTTGAGCAGTTCTTC
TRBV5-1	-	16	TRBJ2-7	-	CASSLTRRGQSYEQYF	TGCGCCAGCAGCCTAACTAGGAGGGGGCAGTCCTACGAGCAGTACTTC
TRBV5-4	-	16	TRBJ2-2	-	CASSLGGRVRNGELFF	TGTGCCAGCAGCTTGGGGGGCAGGGTACGCAACGGGGAGCTGTTTTTT
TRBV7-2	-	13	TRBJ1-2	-	CASSFRGVYGYTF	TGTGCCAGCAGCTTCCGGGGTGTTTATGGCTACACCTTC
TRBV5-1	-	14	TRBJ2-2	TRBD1	CASMGQMNTGELFF	TGCGCCAGTATGGGACAGATGAACACCGGGGAGCTGTTTTTT
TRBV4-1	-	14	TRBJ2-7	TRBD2	CASSHQRGSYEQYF	TGCGCCAGCAGCCACCAGCGGGGGTCCTACGAGCAGTACTTC
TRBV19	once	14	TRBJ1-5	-	CATDTGTSNQPQHF	TGTGCCACTGATACAGGGACGAGTAATCAGCCCCAGCATTTT
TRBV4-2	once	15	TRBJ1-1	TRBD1	CASSQRQGLNTEAFF	TGTGCCAGCAGCCAGAGACAGGGCCTGAACACTGAAGCTTTCTTT
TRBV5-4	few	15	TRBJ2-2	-	CASSLDGVNTGELFF	TGTGCCAGCAGCTTGGACGGAGTGAACACCGGGGAGCTGTTTTTT
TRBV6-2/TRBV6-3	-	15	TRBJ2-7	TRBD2	CASSYASGFIYEQYF	TGTGCCAGCAGTTACGCTAGCGGGTTTATCTACGAGCAGTACTTC
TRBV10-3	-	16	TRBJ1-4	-	CAISESPGLPNEKLFF	TGTGCCATCAGTGAGTCGCCGGGACTACCCAATGAAAAACTGTTTTTT